These 16 T cell receptor beta chains originate from one sample sequenced in a study of T cell responses to AZD1222 COVID-19 vaccine. Libraries were prepared by immunoSEQ multiplex PCR; TCRdb keeps only in-frame clonotypes and omits some of them. The sample lists some 97,000 clones; 80% to 95% were seen once. The sequenced sample was peripheral blood, obtained on day 0 of AZD1222 vaccination. The receptors originated from an adult in good health.

The table lists this clone with many counts. This chain connects TRBV2 to TRBJ2-1; D uncertain. Trimming removed 4 bases at V and 4 bases at J, with 11 bases between. The germline gives CDR1 SNHLY, CDR2 FYNNEI. The CDR3 is made up of 14 amino acids. CDR3 sequence: CASSARLPYNEQFF. In DNA, the CDR3 is TGTGCCAGCAGTGCCCGGCTTCCATACAATGAGCAGTTCTTC.

The chain uses TRBV5-8 and TRBJ1-2; D may be TRBD1 (5 bases). Trimming took off 0 bases at V and 9 bases at J, with 15 bases between the two ends. CDR1 and CDR2 (germline): SGHTS, YDEGEE. The CDR3 loop spans 14 amino acids. CDR3 bases: TGTGCCAGCAGCTTGGGACAGCCATTGATACGCTACACCTTC. The encoded protein is CASSLGQPLIRYTF.

The gene calls are TRBV4-1 and TRBJ2-1, with TRBD2 identical over 9 bases. Losses at the gene ends were 1 base for V and 8 bases for J; bases not matched to a gene: 0. This CDR3 spans 13 amino acids. Germline loops: CDR1 MGHRA, CDR2 YSYEKL. DNA for the CDR3: TGCGCCAGCAGCCAAGGACTAGCGGATGAGCAGTTCTTC. Protein sequence: CASSQGLADEQFF.

The chain uses TRBV9 and TRBJ2-7; maybe TRBD2 (6 bases). V lost 0 bases to trimming and J lost 6 bases, with 13 bases between them. Germline V gives CDR1 SGDLS, CDR2 YYNGEE. This CDR3 region has 14 residues. This CDR3 is CASSVARQGGEQYF. The CDR3 DNA reads as TGTGCCAGCAGCGTAGCTCGGCAGGGAGGCGAGCAGTACTTC. The full variable domain, rest sourced from reference TRBV9 and TRBJ2-7, is DSGVTQTPKHLITATGQRVTLRCSPRSGDLSVYWYQQSLDQGLQFLIQYYNGEERAKGNILERFSAQQFPDLHSELNLSSLELGDSALYFCASSVARQGGEQYFGPGTRLTVT.

V gene TRBV7-3 combines with J gene TRBJ2-7, with TRBD1 identical over 7 bases. The CDR3 contains 15 residues. The J segment lost 4 bases and the V segment lost 5 bases, leaving 11 bases of the junction unmatched. CDR1 is SGHTA, CDR2 FQGTGA, per germline. The DNA for the CDR3 is TGTGCCAGCAGCCCCCGTTCCCGGGACAGTTACGAGCAGTACTTC. Protein sequence: CASSPRSRDSYEQYF.

The rearrangement joins TRBV4-2 to TRBJ2-2; D possibly corresponds to TRBD2 (5 bases). Germline values: CDR1 LGHNA, CDR2 YNFKEQ. The CDR3 contains 15 residues. The V end lost 3 bases, the J end lost 4 bases, and 12 bases lay between the germline ends. The DNA for the CDR3 is TGTGCCAGCAGCCAGGCGGGCCTTTCCACCGGGGAGCTGTTTTTT. This sequence encodes CASSQAGLSTGELFF.

The genes are TRBV2 and TRBJ1-4; D unclear. CDR1 is SNHLY, CDR2 FYNNEI, per germline. There are 14 residues in the CDR3. V lost 3 bases, J lost 8 bases, and 13 bases lay in between. CDR3 DNA sequence: TGTGCCAGCAGTGAGGTGGTTAGAGGGGAAAAACTGTTTTTT. Its translation: CASSEVVRGEKLFF.

This chain joins TRBV7-9 and TRBJ1-4; no clear D gene. V gave up 8 bases and J gave up 3 bases, with 13 bases separating them. Germline V gene sequence: CDR1 SEHNR, CDR2 FQNEAQ (reference sequence). The CDR3 is 14 residues long. The CDR3, as DNA: TGTGCCAGCGGCGTTGGAGCTTCTAATGAAAAACTGTTTTTT. Its protein product is CASGVGASNEKLFF.

V usage is TRBV7-9 and J usage is TRBJ1-3; no definite D call. The CDR3 is 18 amino acids. V was trimmed by 4 bases and J by 0 bases, leaving 19 bases between them. Germline CDR1 SEHNR, CDR2 FQNEAQ (reference sequence). The CDR3 region is CASSSPVDITLSGNTIYF. The CDR3 DNA follows: TGTGCCAGCAGCTCACCCGTAGATATTACACTCTCTGGAAACACCATATATTTT.

The rearrangement links TRBV30 to TRBJ2-1; tentatively, D is TRBD1 or TRBD2 (5 bases each). Trimming pared 3 bases from V and 3 bases from J, leaving 18 bases between. In germline, CDR1 is GTSNPN, CDR2 SVGIG (reference sequence). The CDR3 contains 16 residues. Here the CDR3 DNA reads TGTGCCTGGAGGGGGACCGACCCCAGGGACTACAATGAGCAGTTCTTC. Amino acid sequence: CAWRGTDPRDYNEQFF.

The genes are TRBV18 and TRBJ1-4; possibly TRBD1 for D (6 bases). Germline values: CDR1 KGHSH, CDR2 LQKENI. Trimming removed 6 bases from V and 8 bases from J, with 16 bases in between. The CDR3 runs 14 residues. The CDR3 loop is CASSPGQGREKLFF. The CDR3 bases are TGTGCCAGCTCTCCCGGTCAGGGGCGGGAAAAACTGTTTTTT. Based on the CDR3 plus reference TRBV18 and TRBJ1-4, the full variable domain is NAGVMQNPRHLVRRRGQEARLRCSPMKGHSHVYWYRQLPEEGLKFMVYLQKENIIDESGMPKERFSAEFPKEGPSILRIQQVVRGDSAAYFCASSPGQGREKLFFGSGTQLSVL.

CDR3 sequence: CASSYFEGTEAFF. CDR3 DNA: TGTGCCAGCAGTTACTTTGAAGGGACTGAAGCTTTCTTT. The chain is built from TRBV6-5 and TRBJ1-1; D gene unclear. The CDR3 length is 13 residues. V lost 1 base and J lost 5, with 8 bases in between. The germline gives CDR1 MNHEY, CDR2 SVGAGI.

About this clone itself: Within the sample, other DNA sequences also encode this same CDR3. The gene calls are TRBV18 and TRBJ2-7, with TRBD1 as a possible D gene (6 bases). From germline, CDR1 is KGHSH and CDR2 LQKENI. V lost 2 bases, J lost 0 bases, and 11 bases lay in between. The length of the CDR3 is 15 residues. The CDR3 DNA reads TGTGCCAGCTCACCAGGGACACTTAGCTCCTACGAGCAGTACTTC. It codes for CASSPGTLSSYEQYF.

The chain is built from TRBV2 and TRBJ1-3, with D unclear. Trimming removed 4 bases from V and 8 bases from J, with 9 bases in between. The CDR3 consists of 12 residues. The V gene's germline CDR1 is SNHLY and CDR2 FYNNEI. The CDR3 DNA sequence: TGTGCCAGCAGTGGTCGCCGATACACCATATATTTT. Protein: CASSGRRYTIYF.

The chain joins TRBV7-9 to TRBJ1-4; D is unresolved. The CDR3 has 15 amino acids. V lost 4 bases and J lost 0, with 9 bases in between. Germline V lookup: CDR1 SEHNR, CDR2 FQNEAQ (reference sequence). CDR3 in DNA: TGTGCCAGCAGCTCGCCTCTTGCAACTAATGAAAAACTGTTTTTT. Its translation is CASSSPLATNEKLFF.

The CDR3 region is CASSGLAGSSYNEQFF. In DNA, the CDR3 is TGTGCCAGCAGCGGACTAGCGGGGAGCTCCTACAATGAGCAGTTCTTC. The chain recombines TRBV7-9 with TRBJ2-1; 12 nucleotides line up with TRBD2. V lost 5 bases to trimming and J lost 0 bases; unmatched junction nucleotides: 2. The CDR3 contains 16 residues. Germline V gene sequence: CDR1 SEHNR, CDR2 FQNEAQ (reference sequence).